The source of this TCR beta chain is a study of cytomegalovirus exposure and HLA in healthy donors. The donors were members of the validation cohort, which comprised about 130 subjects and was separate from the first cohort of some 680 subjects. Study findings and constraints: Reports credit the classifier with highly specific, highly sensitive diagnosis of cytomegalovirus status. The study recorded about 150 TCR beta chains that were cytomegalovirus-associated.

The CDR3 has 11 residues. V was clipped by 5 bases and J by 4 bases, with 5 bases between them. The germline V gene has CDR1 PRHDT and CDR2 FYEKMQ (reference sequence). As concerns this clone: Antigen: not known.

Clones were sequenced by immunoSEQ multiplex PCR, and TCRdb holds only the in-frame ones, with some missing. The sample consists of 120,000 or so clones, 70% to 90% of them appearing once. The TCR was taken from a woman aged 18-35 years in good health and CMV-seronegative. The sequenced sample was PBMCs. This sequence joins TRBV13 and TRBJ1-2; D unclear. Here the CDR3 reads CASSPSYGYTF. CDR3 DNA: TGTGCCAGCAGCCCATCCTATGGCTACACCTTC.